Here is one T cell receptor beta chain with its context. Method: immunoSEQ multiplex PCR; TCRdb's copy keeps in-frame clones and lacks some. The data contain about 56,000 clones, around 97% of them singletons. This sample is part of a study of siplizumab effects on memory and regulatory T cells. The CDR3 runs to 14 residues. With 1 base removed from V and 5 bases from J, the gap between germline ends came to 11 bases. From germline, CDR1 is SGHNT and CDR2 YENEEA. The TCR comes from a human donor in good health. This chain joins TRBV11-3 and TRBJ1-2, with D perhaps TRBD1 (6 bases). What was sequenced was naive CD8+ T cells sorted from blood. CDR3 amino acids: CASSLGTELYGYTF. The CDR3, as DNA: TGTGCCAGCAGCTTAGGGACAGAACTATATGGCTACACCTTC.